This paragraph reports one T cell receptor beta chain. The data derive from a study of shared clonotypes between healthy human individuals. Germline assignment: CDR1 WNHNN and CDR2 SYGVQD (reference sequence). V shed 4 bases, J shed 7 bases, and the junction held 2 bases outside the gene matches. This CDR3 has 14 amino acids. Only in-frame clones appear in the TCRdb table, and some are missing; sequencing was by immunoSEQ multiplex PCR. Of about 1.9 million clones listed, 90% to 95% are singletons. Only CD45RO-negative cells positively selected for CCR7 counted as naive CD8 cells, so terminally differentiated effector memory CD45RA+ cells were excluded.

Sequencing was done on a sample of naive CD8+ T cells from PBMCs. The rearrangement uses TRBV10-1 and TRBJ1-5; TRBD1 matches 12 bases. The origin of this receptor is a man aged 18 to 30 in good health. Some clones in this sample may be carry-over from other donors' samples. The CDR3: CASSGGTGGQPQHF. The CDR3 region has the DNA TGCGCCAGCAGTGGAGGGACAGGGGGCCAGCCCCAGCATTTT.